These 4 T cell receptor beta chains came from one sample sequenced in a study of blood T cells in healthy people across ages. Combining a sample-barcoded 5' primer with a J-beta primer mix, a second PCR ran for about 7 to 12 cycles. A single record per CDR3 protein comes from TCRdb applying MiXCR to the 5' RACE reads. This sample has about 720,000 distinct CDR3 sequences, with approximately 25% found just once. These data were also reused for a study on T cells of mothers and their children.

The sample comprised blood. These receptors were obtained from a boy between 10 and 17 years old in good health.

The chain employs TRBV4-3 and TRBJ2-2; the D gene is possibly TRBD2 (6 bases). From germline, CDR1 is LGHNA and CDR2 YSLEER. Trimming took off 4 bases at V and 6 bases at J, with 18 bases between the two ends. This CDR3 comprises 16 residues. CDR3 nucleotides: TGCGCCAGCAGCCTCATTTCGGGGAGGCCCCCCGGGGAGCTGTTTTTT. This gives the protein CASSLISGRPPGELFF.

CDR3 DNA sequence: TGTGCCAGCAGCCGAGGGACAGTCCTCTATGGCTACACCTTC. Protein: CASSRGTVLYGYTF. The rearrangement joins TRBV3-1 to TRBJ1-2, with 7 nucleotides matching TRBD1. J lost 4 bases, V lost 4 bases, and 6 bases had no gene match. The germline V gene has CDR1 LGHDT and CDR2 YNNKEL (reference sequence). This CDR3 contains 14 residues.

The rearrangement joins TRBV7-2 to TRBJ2-5; possibly TRBD2 for D (6 bases). Germline V CDR1 and CDR2: SGHTA, FQGNSA. The CDR3 has 13 amino acids. Trimming stripped 7 bases from V and 2 bases from J, with 11 bases between. CDR3 protein: CASNYGLQETQYF. The CDR3 region has the DNA TGTGCCAGCAACTACGGACTACAAGAGACCCAGTACTTC.

The gene calls are TRBV27 and TRBJ2-7; the match to TRBD2 covers 7 bases. The V gene's germline CDR1 is MNHEY and CDR2 SMNVEV (reference sequence). The J segment lost 5 bases and the V segment lost 4 bases, leaving 5 bases of the junction unmatched. CDR3 size: 13 residues. CDR3 protein: CASSWEGTDEQYF. The DNA for the CDR3 is TGTGCCAGCAGTTGGGAGGGGACGGACGAGCAGTACTTC.